This TCR beta chain was identified during a study of shared clonotypes between healthy human individuals. Overall study findings and caveats: When naive CD4 clonotypes were compared across several donors, 4% to 5.5% were shared.

A remark on this clone: The antigen is not known.

TCRdb's copy holds only in-frame clones and misses some; the assay was immunoSEQ multiplex PCR. The sample has approximately 1.9 million clones, just over 90% seen once. CD45RO-negative cells were positively selected for CCR7, leaving out terminally differentiated effector memory CD45RA+ cells. This clonotype was sampled from a man between 18 and 35 years old in good health. Some clones in this sample may be carry-over from other donors' samples. The sequencing input was naive CD8+ T cells from PBMCs.

The CDR3 sequence: CATKTLTEWIEAFF. The CDR3 bases are TGTGCCACTAAAACCCTCACGGAATGGATTGAAGCTTTCTTT. J is TRBJ1-1 and V is TRBV28; D gene uncertain. Germline CDR1 and CDR2: MDHEN and SYDVKM. This CDR3 has 14 residues. Trimming shortened V by 10 bases and J by 7 bases, and 22 bases separated the two germline ends.